Presented here are 9 T cell receptor beta chains from one specimen sequenced in a study of cytomegalovirus exposure and HLA in healthy donors (dated by TCRdb to 2016 to 2017). Receptors were amplified or captured by the immunoSEQ multiplex PCR assay. A mixture of 60 forward primers for TCR Vbeta segments and 13 reverse primers for TCR Jbeta segments was used in the multiplex PCR. Entries here come from immuneACCESS through TCRdb and include only in-frame sequences with V and J called. Some clones fail to appear in such tables; in the studies checked, an unresolved V gene covers under half of the shortfall, and the cause of the remainder is unknown. The sample records some 130,000 clones, more than 60% of which are singletons. Together, the top ten hold about 1.7% of the sample. The specimen sequenced was PBMCs. The source is a middle-aged woman in good health and CMV-seronegative.

The V gene is TRBV5-6, the J gene TRBJ2-7; weak D call: TRBD1 (5 bases). CDR1 is SGHDT, CDR2 YYEEEE, per germline. V was shortened by 0 bases and J by 0 bases, with 13 bases between the two germline ends. The CDR3 is 16 residues long. In nucleotides, the CDR3 is TGTGCCAGCAGCTTGGGGGCTGGGGCCCACTCCTACGAGCAGTACTTC. This gives the protein CASSLGAGAHSYEQYF.

The table lists this clone with a few counts. This rearrangement joins TRBV7-9 to TRBJ2-1, with TRBD1 as a possible D gene (5 bases). Germline V gene lookup returns CDR1 SEHNR and CDR2 FQNEAQ (reference sequence). V was shortened by 5 bases and J by 5 bases, with 25 bases between the two germline ends. The length of the CDR3 is 18 residues. The CDR3 coding sequence is TGTGCCAGCAGCCCGGTAGAATTTCTAGGGGATTTCCACAATGAGCAGTTCTTC. It specifies CASSPVEFLGDFHNEQFF.

The chain is built from TRBV2 and TRBJ2-7, with 10 bases lining up with TRBD2. The CDR3 consists of 12 residues. Germline CDR1 is SNHLY and CDR2 is FYNNEI. The junction had 8 bases not matched to a gene; V was cut back by 7 bases and J by 11 bases. The CDR3 region has the DNA TGTGCCAGCACCGGGGAGCGGGGGGGCGAGTACTTC. Its translation: CASTGERGGEYF.

CDR3 region: CASSSQDTEAFF. In DNA form, the CDR3 reads TGTGCCAGCAGTTCACAGGACACTGAAGCTTTCTTT. The chain employs TRBV28 and TRBJ1-1; possibly TRBD1 for D (5 bases). V gave up 4 bases and J gave up 3 bases, with 6 bases separating them. The CDR3 length is 12 residues. Germline CDR1 MDHEN, CDR2 SYDVKM.

The CDR3 sequence is CASSITGAGYEQYF. The CDR3 bases are TGTGCCAGTAGTATTACAGGGGCTGGCTACGAGCAGTACTTC. The chain combines TRBV19 with TRBJ2-7, with 7 bases that match TRBD1. CDR3 size: 14 residues. V trimming: 3 bases; J trimming: 3 bases; junction bases outside the gene matches: 5. CDR1 is LNHDA, CDR2 SQIVND, per germline (reference sequence).

This sequence joins TRBV5-4 and TRBJ2-7; TRBD2 aligns across 8 bases. V shed 4 bases, J shed 3 bases, and the junction held 6 bases outside the gene matches. The CDR3 spans 14 residues. Germline CDR1 SGHNT, CDR2 YYREEE (reference sequence). CDR3 loop: CASSPGGRNYEQYF. The DNA of the CDR3 is TGTGCCAGCAGCCCGGGGGGGCGAAACTACGAGCAGTACTTC. Variable domain in full (rest from reference TRBV5-4 and TRBJ2-7): ETGVTQSPTHLIKTRGQQVTLRCSSQSGHNTVSWYQQALGQGPQFIFQYYREEENGRGNFPPRFSGLQFPNYSSELNVNALELDDSALYLCASSPGGRNYEQYFGPGTRLTVT.

V and J are TRBV7-2 and TRBJ1-5, with a weak D call TRBD1 (5 bases). Germline CDR1 and CDR2: SGHTA and FQGNSA. Trimming shortened V by 2 bases and J by 7 bases, and 12 bases separated the two germline ends. This CDR3 region has 14 residues. Here the CDR3 DNA reads TGTGCCAGCAGCTTAAAAGGGGCTGGGCAGCCCCAGCATTTT. This codes for CASSLKGAGQPQHF.

This clone was counted between two and nine times. The V and J genes are TRBV9 and TRBJ2-3; TRBD2 agrees at 9 bases. This CDR3 has 16 amino acids. J lost 3 bases, V lost 4 bases, and 9 bases had no gene match. Germline V lookup: CDR1 SGDLS, CDR2 YYNGEE. CDR3 residues: CASSPHRLAGTDTQYF. CDR3 in DNA: TGTGCCAGCAGCCCCCACCGGCTAGCGGGAACAGATACGCAGTATTTT.

The V and J genes are TRBV6-5 and TRBJ1-6; 10 bases match TRBD1. Trimming at V came to 5 bases and at J to 13 bases, leaving 11 bases not matched to a gene. This CDR3 has 15 amino acids. Germline CDR1 reads MNHEY; CDR2 reads SVGAGI. This CDR3 reads CASSQPGQGQSPLHF. CDR3 nucleotide sequence: TGTGCCAGCAGTCAACCGGGACAGGGGCAGTCCCCCCTCCACTTT.